These T cell receptor beta chains were read from a single sample in a study of cytomegalovirus exposure and HLA in healthy donors. TCRdb's table, derived via immunoSEQ multiplex PCR, lists solely in-frame clones and lacks some. The profile shows 90,000 to 95,000 clones, about 80% of them singletons. The specimen was PBMCs. Receptor source: a man aged 25-45 years in good health and CMV-seronegative. The CDR3 runs from the conserved cysteine through the conserved F or W. Each record gives: clone size, V gene, J gene, D gene, CDR3 DNA, CDR3 protein. A D gene is named only where the DNA matches it firmly. A row's size may be missing; if present it is once, few, many or a size class.

size: NA; V: TRBV4-1; J: TRBJ2-1; D: TRBD2; DNA: TGCGCCAGCAGCCAAGGCCCGGGGGTAGCGGGGGTTCAGTTCTTC; CDR3: CASSQGPGVAGVQFF
size: few; V: TRBV2; J: TRBJ1-2; D: NA; DNA: TGTGCCAGCATCCCTGGGGGAGGTCGACTCTACACCTTC; CDR3: CASIPGGGRLYTF
size: NA; V: TRBV2; J: TRBJ1-6; D: NA; DNA: TGTGCCAGCACGGGAGATTCACCCCTCCACTTT; CDR3: CASTGDSPLHF
size: NA; V: TRBV9; J: TRBJ2-5; D: TRBD2; DNA: TGTGCCAGCAGCGCCTCCAAAAGGACTAGCGAGGAGACCCAGTACTTC; CDR3: CASSASKRTSEETQYF
size: NA; V: TRBV9; J: TRBJ2-5; D: NA; DNA: TGTGCCAGCAGCTTCCATGGGGGCAGGGAAGAGACCCAGTACTTC; CDR3: CASSFHGGREETQYF
size: once; V: TRBV7-2; J: TRBJ1-5; D: TRBD1; DNA: TGTGCCAGCAGCGCCGGACAGGGTAAGGGTCAGCCCCAGCATTTT; CDR3: CASSAGQGKGQPQHF
size: NA; V: TRBV19; J: TRBJ2-5; D: NA; DNA: TGTGCCAGTAGTACCTCAGGACAAGAGACCCAGTACTTC; CDR3: CASSTSGQETQYF
size: NA; V: TRBV15; J: TRBJ2-1; D: TRBD2; DNA: TGTGCCACCAGCAGAGATTGGGACGGGGGGGCGTATGAGCAGTTCTTC; CDR3: CATSRDWDGGAYEQFF
size: NA; V: TRBV5-8; J: TRBJ1-4; D: TRBD1; DNA: TGTGCCAGCAGCCAATACCGGGACAGAGTTAATGAAAAACTGTTTTTT; CDR3: CASSQYRDRVNEKLFF
size: NA; V: TRBV4-2; J: TRBJ1-5; D: NA; DNA: TGTGCCAGCAGCCAATATGACAGTGGATATAGCAATCAGCCCCAGCATTTT; CDR3: CASSQYDSGYSNQPQHF
size: NA; V: TRBV6-5; J: TRBJ1-1; D: TRBD1; DNA: TGTGCCAGCAGAGGGACAGCAATGAACACTGAAGCTTTCTTT; CDR3: CASRGTAMNTEAFF
size: NA; V: TRBV2; J: TRBJ1-1; D: NA; DNA: TGTGCCACCTTCCACACTGAAGCTTTCTTT; CDR3: CATFHTEAFF
size: NA; V: TRBV9; J: TRBJ1-4; D: NA; DNA: TGTGCCAGCAGCGTCGCAGGGGATGAAAAACTGTTTTTT; CDR3: CASSVAGDEKLFF
size: NA; V: TRBV19; J: TRBJ2-1; D: NA; DNA: TGTGCCAGTAGTCAGGGCCACTACAATGAGCAGTTCTTC; CDR3: CASSQGHYNEQFF
size: NA; V: TRBV5-6; J: TRBJ1-2; D: NA; DNA: TGTGCCAGCAGTTCTCCAGGCTCGACAGCTGGCCTATATGGCTACACCTTC; CDR3: CASSSPGSTAGLYGYTF
size: NA; V: TRBV9; J: TRBJ2-7; D: TRBD1; DNA: TGTGCCAGCAGCGTAGCGACAGGGTATTCCTACGAGCAGTACTTC; CDR3: CASSVATGYSYEQYF
size: NA; V: TRBV27; J: TRBJ2-1; D: NA; DNA: TGTGCCAGCAGTCCGAAAGGGGAGGCGGTGAGCTCCTACAATGAGCAGTTCTTC; CDR3: CASSPKGEAVSSYNEQFF
size: NA; V: TRBV9; J: TRBJ2-5; D: TRBD1; DNA: TGTGCCAGCAGCCACCGGGACAGGGAAGAGACCCAGTACTTC; CDR3: CASSHRDREETQYF
size: NA; V: TRBV7-3; J: TRBJ1-2; D: TRBD1; DNA: TGTGCCAGCAGCTGGGGACAGCGTAACTATGGCTACACCTTC; CDR3: CASSWGQRNYGYTF
size: NA; V: TRBV5-1; J: TRBJ1-2; D: NA; DNA: TGCGCCAGCAGCTTGGAGGCAGGGGTCTGGTATGGCTACACCTTC; CDR3: CASSLEAGVWYGYTF
size: once; V: TRBV5-6; J: TRBJ1-2; D: NA; DNA: TGTGCCAGCAGCTTTACTTATGGCTACACCTTC; CDR3: CASSFTYGYTF
size: NA; V: TRBV29-1; J: TRBJ1-1; D: NA; DNA: TGCAGCAGCGACAGAGGGGGGGGCGCAGGCACTGAAGCTTTCTTT; CDR3: CSSDRGGGAGTEAFF
size: NA; V: TRBV7-3; J: TRBJ1-2; D: TRBD1; DNA: TGTGCCAGCAGCTTAAGACAGGGAGATGGCTACACCTTC; CDR3: CASSLRQGDGYTF
size: once; V: TRBV11-2; J: TRBJ1-2; D: TRBD1; DNA: TGTGCCAGCAGCCCGGGACAGGGGAGGGTTAACTATGGCTACACCTTC; CDR3: CASSPGQGRVNYGYTF
size: few; V: TRBV6-1; J: TRBJ1-2; D: TRBD1; DNA: TGTGCCAGTCAAGACAGGGGGCTGAACTATGGCTACACCTTC; CDR3: CASQDRGLNYGYTF
size: few; V: TRBV6-5; J: TRBJ1-2; D: TRBD1; DNA: TGTGCCAGCAGTTACTCGAGGAGGGGGCTCCATGGCTACACCTTC; CDR3: CASSYSRRGLHGYTF
size: NA; V: TRBV12-5; J: TRBJ2-3; D: NA; DNA: TGTGCTAGTGGTTTGTCGAGGGATACGCAGTATTTT; CDR3: CASGLSRDTQYF
size: NA; V: TRBV9; J: TRBJ2-3; D: TRBD2; DNA: TGTGCCAGCAGCGTAGCACTAGCGGGAGGGAACACAGATACGCAGTATTTT; CDR3: CASSVALAGGNTDTQYF
size: NA; V: TRBV5-1; J: TRBJ2-2; D: TRBD2; DNA: TGCGCCAGCAGCTCCTTTTTACGACTAGCGGGAGTAGAGCACACCGGGGAGCTGTTTTTT; CDR3: CASSSFLRLAGVEHTGELFF
size: NA; V: TRBV7-2; J: TRBJ2-1; D: TRBD2; DNA: TGTGCCAGCAGCCCAACGGCGGCTAGCGGTCGATCCAATGAGCAGTTCTTC; CDR3: CASSPTAASGRSNEQFF
size: NA; V: TRBV11-3; J: TRBJ2-5; D: TRBD1; DNA: TGTGCCAGCAGCTTGACAGGGGAAGACGAGACCCAGTACTTC; CDR3: CASSLTGEDETQYF
size: NA; V: TRBV29-1; J: TRBJ1-2; D: TRBD1; DNA: TGCAGCGGCAGGGGGGAAAACTATGGCTACACCTTC; CDR3: CSGRGENYGYTF
size: NA; V: TRBV7-9; J: TRBJ2-2; D: NA; DNA: TGTGCCAGTCTAGACGGGGGTCGAAACACCGGGGAGCTGTTTTTT; CDR3: CASLDGGRNTGELFF
size: NA; V: TRBV5-6; J: TRBJ2-1; D: TRBD2; DNA: TGTGCCAGCAGCTTTAGCGGGAGCTCCTACAATGAGCAGTTCTTC; CDR3: CASSFSGSSYNEQFF
size: few; V: TRBV6-5; J: TRBJ2-3; D: NA; DNA: TGTGCCAGCAGCTTACTTGAAACAGATACGCAGTATTTT; CDR3: CASSLLETDTQYF
size: NA; V: TRBV7-3; J: TRBJ2-7; D: NA; DNA: TGTGCCAGCAGCTTAAGGGGTGCAGGGGCCGAGCAGTACTTC; CDR3: CASSLRGAGAEQYF
size: NA; V: TRBV7-3; J: TRBJ1-2; D: NA; DNA: TGTGCCAGCAGCCCTACCCAGGGGTACCGCTATGGCTACACCTTC; CDR3: CASSPTQGYRYGYTF
size: NA; V: TRBV7-6; J: TRBJ2-7; D: TRBD1; DNA: TGTGCCAGCAGCCCTAGCCCAGGGGGCGAGAAGGCGGGGAACGAGCAGTACTTC; CDR3: CASSPSPGGEKAGNEQYF
size: NA; V: TRBV7-9; J: TRBJ2-1; D: NA; DNA: TGTGCCAGCAGCTTAGCGCGGGCCTCCCGTCTCCATAACAATGAGCAGTTCTTC; CDR3: CASSLARASRLHNNEQFF
size: few; V: TRBV4-3; J: TRBJ1-1; D: TRBD1; DNA: TGCGCCAGCAGCCAGGTAGCAGGGGGCCCTACGAGGACTGAAGCTTTCTTT; CDR3: CASSQVAGGPTRTEAFF
size: NA; V: TRBV10-1; J: TRBJ2-1; D: NA; DNA: TGCGCCAGCAGTGAGTCGGGAGGGGGTTACAATGAGCAGTTCTTC; CDR3: CASSESGGGYNEQFF
size: NA; V: TRBV27; J: TRBJ2-1; D: NA; DNA: TGTGCCAGCAGTCGGCTAGACAATGAGCAGTTCTTC; CDR3: CASSRLDNEQFF
size: NA; V: TRBV5-4; J: TRBJ1-1; D: TRBD1; DNA: TGTGCCAGCAGCCGGGAGGGGGCGCCGGATACTGAAGCTTTCTTT; CDR3: CASSREGAPDTEAFF
size: NA; V: TRBV9; J: TRBJ2-2; D: TRBD2; DNA: TGTGCCAGCAGCCACGGACTAGCGGGGAAGAACACCGGGGAGCTGTTTTTT; CDR3: CASSHGLAGKNTGELFF
size: NA; V: TRBV27; J: TRBJ2-1; D: NA; DNA: TGTGCCAGCAGTCCTGACAGACCCCCTCTCTACAATGAGCAGTTCTTC; CDR3: CASSPDRPPLYNEQFF
size: NA; V: TRBV15; J: TRBJ2-5; D: NA; DNA: TGTGCCACCAGCAGCCCCAAGCTGGGCCCAGTCACCGAGACCCAGTACTTC; CDR3: CATSSPKLGPVTETQYF
size: once; V: TRBV7-9; J: TRBJ2-1; D: TRBD2; DNA: TGTGCCAGCAGCCCCTCAAGTAATAGCGGGGGATACAATGAGCAGTTCTTC; CDR3: CASSPSSNSGGYNEQFF
size: NA; V: TRBV4-1; J: TRBJ2-3; D: TRBD2; DNA: TGCGCCAGCAGCCAAGACCGGACTAGCGGGAGAGTCACAGATACGCAGTATTTT; CDR3: CASSQDRTSGRVTDTQYF
size: NA; V: TRBV11-2; J: TRBJ2-3; D: NA; DNA: TGTGCCAGCAGCTTGGAGTTTGTCCTCGGAGATACGCAGTATTTT; CDR3: CASSLEFVLGDTQYF
size: NA; V: TRBV11-2; J: TRBJ1-4; D: NA; DNA: TGTGCCAGCAGCTTAGGTCTTCCAGGGCCTAATGAAAAACTGTTTTTT; CDR3: CASSLGLPGPNEKLFF
size: NA; V: TRBV7-9; J: TRBJ1-3; D: TRBD1; DNA: TGTGCCAGCATCGAGGGGGCAGGCTCTGGAAACACCATATATTTT; CDR3: CASIEGAGSGNTIYF